One sample yielded the 2 T cell receptor beta chains listed below, sequenced in a study of cytomegalovirus exposure and HLA in healthy donors. PCR involved 60 Vbeta and 13 Jbeta primers. The table came from immunoSEQ multiplex PCR; TCRdb's copy has only in-frame clones and leaves some out. The table records around 94,000 clones, about 69% of them present only once. Sequencing was carried out using PBMCs. These TCRs come from a human donor in good health.

The rearrangement links TRBV7-2 to TRBJ2-1, with D uncertain. CDR3 length: 12 residues. CDR1 is SGHTA, CDR2 FQGNSA, per germline. Between the trimmed V and J ends, which lost 6 bases and 9 bases, there was a span of 12 bases. The DNA of the CDR3 is TGTGCCAGCAGTCGACGCGGTACTGAGCAGTTCTTC. Protein sequence: CASSRRGTEQFF.

The CDR3 DNA follows: TGTGCCAGTAGCCAGGCTCCCTCCTACGAGCAGTACTTC. Residues: CASSQAPSYEQYF. The V and J genes are TRBV19 and TRBJ2-7, with D hard to call. Germline V CDR1 and CDR2: LNHDA, SQIVND (reference sequence). CDR3 length: 13 residues. Trimming stripped 6 bases from V and 0 bases from J, with 9 bases between.